This T cell receptor beta chain originates from a study of patients and donors after allogeneic stem cell transplantation. TCRdb independently ran MiXCR on the RT-PCR reads; one entry per CDR3 protein. This sample has 200,000 to 250,000 distinct CDR3 sequences, with around 40% found just once. The CDR3 loop spans 15 amino acids. CDR1 and CDR2 (germline): DFQATT, SNEGSKA (reference sequence). The V gene lost 4 bases and the J gene lost 3 bases, with 15 bases spanning the gap. The receptor's source is a human donor who was either an allogeneic HSCT recipient or a stem cell or donor lymphocyte infusion donor (not recorded which). It is not recorded whose cells these are; they may come from a transplant donor. The rearrangement links TRBV20-1 to TRBJ1-4; the D gene is possibly TRBD1 (6 bases). The sequenced sample consisted of blood, either unsorted or a sorted T cell fraction (not recorded which). In DNA, the CDR3 is TGCAGTGCTACGGACAGCCGTAGACCTAATGAAAAACTGTTTTTT. Residues: CSATDSRRPNEKLFF.